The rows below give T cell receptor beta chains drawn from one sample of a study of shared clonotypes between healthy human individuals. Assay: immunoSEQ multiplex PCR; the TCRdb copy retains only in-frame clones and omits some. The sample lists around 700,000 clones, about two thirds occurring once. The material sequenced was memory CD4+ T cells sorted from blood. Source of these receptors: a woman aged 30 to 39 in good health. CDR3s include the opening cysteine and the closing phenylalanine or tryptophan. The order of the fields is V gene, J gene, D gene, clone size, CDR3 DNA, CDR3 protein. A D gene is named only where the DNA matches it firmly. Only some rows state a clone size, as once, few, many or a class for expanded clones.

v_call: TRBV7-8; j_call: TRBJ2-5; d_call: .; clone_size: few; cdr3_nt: TGTGCCAGCAGCTTAGGAAGGCAGCAAGAGACCCAGTACTTC; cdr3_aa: CASSLGRQQETQYF
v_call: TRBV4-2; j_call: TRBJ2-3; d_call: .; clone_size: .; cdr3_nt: TGTGCCAGCAGCCAAGATCGCCTTACAGATACGCAGTATTTT; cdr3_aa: CASSQDRLTDTQYF
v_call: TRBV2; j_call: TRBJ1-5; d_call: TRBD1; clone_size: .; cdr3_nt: TGTGCCAGCAATGGACAGGGGGCAAATCAGCCCCAGCATTTT; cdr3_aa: CASNGQGANQPQHF
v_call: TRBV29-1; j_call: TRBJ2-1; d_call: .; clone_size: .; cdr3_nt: TGCAGCGTTGTATCCGGGGTCGCCGGGATCTTC; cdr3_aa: CSVVSGVAGIF
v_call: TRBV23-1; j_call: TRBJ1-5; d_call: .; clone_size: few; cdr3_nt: TGCGCCAGCAGTCAATCGAGGGGTAAGGGCAATCAGCCCCAGCATTTT; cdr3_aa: CASSQSRGKGNQPQHF
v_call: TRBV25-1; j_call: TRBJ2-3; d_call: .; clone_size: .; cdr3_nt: TGTGCCAGCAGTGAATCTCGACAGTGGGGCAATACAGATACGCAGTATTTT; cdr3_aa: CASSESRQWGNTDTQYF
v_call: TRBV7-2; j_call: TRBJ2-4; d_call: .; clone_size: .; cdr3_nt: TGTGCCGTTGGGGGGCTAGCCCGTAACATTCAGTACTTC; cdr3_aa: CAVGGLARNIQYF
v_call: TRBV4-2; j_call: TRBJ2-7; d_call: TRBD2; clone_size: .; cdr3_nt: TGTGCCAGCAGCCAAGGACTAGCGGGGGAGGGCCACGAGCAGTACTTC; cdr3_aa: CASSQGLAGEGHEQYF
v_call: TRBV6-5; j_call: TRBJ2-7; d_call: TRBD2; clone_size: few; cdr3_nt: TGTGCCAGCAGTTACTCGAAGTGGGAGGGTCGAGACGAGCAGTACTTC; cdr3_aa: CASSYSKWEGRDEQYF
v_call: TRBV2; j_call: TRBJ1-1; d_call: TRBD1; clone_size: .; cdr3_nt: TGTGCCACCCACCGGGACAGGGGTCGGAACACTGAAGCTTTCTTT; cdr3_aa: CATHRDRGRNTEAFF
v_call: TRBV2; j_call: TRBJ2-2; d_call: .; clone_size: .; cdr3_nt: TGTGCCAGCAGTGAACAGGTCGAAATGGCCGGGGAGCTGTTTTTT; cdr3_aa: CASSEQVEMAGELFF
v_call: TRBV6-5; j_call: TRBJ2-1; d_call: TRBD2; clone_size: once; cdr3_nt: TGTGCCAGCAGCATAGCGGGAGGGGTTGATGAGCAGTTCTTC; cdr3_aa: CASSIAGGVDEQFF
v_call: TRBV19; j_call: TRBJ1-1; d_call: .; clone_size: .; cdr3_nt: TGTGCCAGTAGTAAAAGACAGCCGCGTGAAGCTTTCTTT; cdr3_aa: CASSKRQPREAFF
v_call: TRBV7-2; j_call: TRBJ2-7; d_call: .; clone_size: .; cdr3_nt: TGTGCCAGCAGCTTAGCGGCCCCCATCTACGAGCAGTACTTC; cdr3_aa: CASSLAAPIYEQYF
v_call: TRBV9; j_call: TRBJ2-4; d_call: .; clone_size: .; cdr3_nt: TGTGCCAGCAGCCCCGGGATAGCCAAAAACATTCAGTACTTC; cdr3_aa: CASSPGIAKNIQYF
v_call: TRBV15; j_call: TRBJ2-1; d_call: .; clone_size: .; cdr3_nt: TGTGCCACCAGCGCCGGACTCGCGATCAATGAGCAGTTCTTC; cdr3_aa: CATSAGLAINEQFF
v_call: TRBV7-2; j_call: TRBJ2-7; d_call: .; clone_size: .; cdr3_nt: TGTGCCAGCAGTCAGACAGGCGCGTCCTACGAGCAGTACTTC; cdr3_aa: CASSQTGASYEQYF
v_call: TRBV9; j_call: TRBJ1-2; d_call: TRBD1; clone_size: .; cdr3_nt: TGTGCCAGCAGCGGACGGACAGGGGGCCATTATGGCTACACCTTC; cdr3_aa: CASSGRTGGHYGYTF
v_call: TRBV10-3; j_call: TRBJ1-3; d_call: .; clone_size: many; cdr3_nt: TGTGCCATCAGAGACAGTACCTCTGGAAACACCATATATTTT; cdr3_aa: CAIRDSTSGNTIYF
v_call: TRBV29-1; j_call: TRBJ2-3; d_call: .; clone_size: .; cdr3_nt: TGCAGCGTTGCAACAGGGTCGAGCACAGATACGCAGTATTTT; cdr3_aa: CSVATGSSTDTQYF
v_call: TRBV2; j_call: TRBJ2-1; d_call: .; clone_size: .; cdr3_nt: TGTGCCAGCAAGAGGTATGAGCAGTTCTTC; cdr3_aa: CASKRYEQFF
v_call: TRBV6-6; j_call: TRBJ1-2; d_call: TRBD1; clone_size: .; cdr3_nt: TGTGCCAGCATTCCTGGGACAGGGGGCCGCGGCTACACCTTC; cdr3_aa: CASIPGTGGRGYTF
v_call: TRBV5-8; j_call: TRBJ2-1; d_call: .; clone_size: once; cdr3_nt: TGTGCCACCCCACGGGGTGTGTGGGAGCAGTTCTTC; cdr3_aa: CATPRGVWEQFF
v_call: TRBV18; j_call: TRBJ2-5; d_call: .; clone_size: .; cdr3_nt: TGTGCCAGCTCACCAAACCAGGGGCGGGAGACCCAGTACTTC; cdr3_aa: CASSPNQGRETQYF
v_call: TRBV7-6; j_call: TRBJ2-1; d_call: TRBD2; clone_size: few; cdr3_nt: TGTGCCAGCAGCGGACTAGCGGGAGGTCTTAGTGAGCAGTTCTTC; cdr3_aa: CASSGLAGGLSEQFF
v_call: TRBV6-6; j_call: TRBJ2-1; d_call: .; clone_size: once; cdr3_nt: TGTGCCAGCAAACCGACTAGTACCAATGAGCAGTTCTTC; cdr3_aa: CASKPTSTNEQFF
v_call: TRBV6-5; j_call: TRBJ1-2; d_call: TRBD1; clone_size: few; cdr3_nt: TGTGCCAGCAGCCGAGGACAGGTCTATGGCTACACCTTC; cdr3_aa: CASSRGQVYGYTF